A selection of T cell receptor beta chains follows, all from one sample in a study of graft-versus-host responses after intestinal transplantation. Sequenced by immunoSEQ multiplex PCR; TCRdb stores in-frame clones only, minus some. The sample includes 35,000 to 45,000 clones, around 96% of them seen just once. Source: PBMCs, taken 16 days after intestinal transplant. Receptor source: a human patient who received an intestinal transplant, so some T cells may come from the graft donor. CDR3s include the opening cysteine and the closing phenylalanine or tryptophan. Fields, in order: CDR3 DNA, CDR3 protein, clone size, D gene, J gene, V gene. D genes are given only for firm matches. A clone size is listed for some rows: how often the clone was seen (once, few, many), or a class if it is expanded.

CDR3nt: TGTGCCAGCAGCGGGACAGGGGACGAGCAGTACTTC
CDR3aa: CASSGTGDEQYF
abundance: -
d_gene: TRBD1
j_gene: TRBJ2-7
v_gene: TRBV7-2

CDR3nt: TGTGCCTGGAGTGGGGTGACTCCTTACGAGCAGTACTTC
CDR3aa: CAWSGVTPYEQYF
abundance: -
d_gene: -
j_gene: TRBJ2-7
v_gene: TRBV30

CDR3nt: TGTGCCAGCAGTCCGCCGGGATCCTATGGCTACACCTTC
CDR3aa: CASSPPGSYGYTF
abundance: once
d_gene: -
j_gene: TRBJ1-2
v_gene: TRBV27

CDR3nt: TGTGCCAGCAGCCGTCCGGGACTAGCGGACGAGCAGTACTTC
CDR3aa: CASSRPGLADEQYF
abundance: -
d_gene: TRBD2
j_gene: TRBJ2-7
v_gene: TRBV7-6

CDR3nt: TGTGCCAGCAGTTTTCTTTGGGGACGACTAGTGAACACTGAAGCTTTCTTT
CDR3aa: CASSFLWGRLVNTEAFF
abundance: once
d_gene: -
j_gene: TRBJ1-1
v_gene: TRBV28

CDR3nt: TGTGCCAGCAGCCCATGGACAGGGGGAGAGACCCAGTACTTC
CDR3aa: CASSPWTGGETQYF
abundance: -
d_gene: TRBD1
j_gene: TRBJ2-5
v_gene: TRBV7-6

CDR3nt: TGTGCCTGGGGACAGGGGCGGACTAATGAAAAACTGTTTTTT
CDR3aa: CAWGQGRTNEKLFF
abundance: -
d_gene: TRBD1
j_gene: TRBJ1-4
v_gene: TRBV30

CDR3nt: TGTGCCAGTAGTAGCAGCCCCTATGGCTACACCTTC
CDR3aa: CASSSSPYGYTF
abundance: -
d_gene: -
j_gene: TRBJ1-2
v_gene: TRBV19

CDR3nt: TGTGCCAGCCACGGGGTACCGTCCGATGCTTTCTTT
CDR3aa: CASHGVPSDAFF
abundance: -
d_gene: -
j_gene: TRBJ1-1
v_gene: TRBV7-9

CDR3nt: TGTGCCAGCAGCTTAGGTGGAGCCCAAGAGACCCAGTACTTC
CDR3aa: CASSLGGAQETQYF
abundance: -
d_gene: -
j_gene: TRBJ2-5
v_gene: TRBV7-9

CDR3nt: TGTGCCAGCAGTACGGGACAGAGACAGCCCCAGCACTTT
CDR3aa: CASSTGQRQPQHF
abundance: -
d_gene: TRBD1
j_gene: TRBJ1-5
v_gene: TRBV6-5

CDR3nt: TGTGCCAGCAGCTTAGCGCAAGAACAGGGCACAGATACGCAGTATTTT
CDR3aa: CASSLAQEQGTDTQYF
abundance: -
d_gene: -
j_gene: TRBJ2-3
v_gene: TRBV7-8

CDR3nt: TGTGCCTGGAGTGCCGGGACAGGGGTTTTGAAGGGGCAGTACTTC
CDR3aa: CAWSAGTGVLKGQYF
abundance: -
d_gene: TRBD1
j_gene: TRBJ2-7
v_gene: TRBV30

CDR3nt: TGTGCCAGCAGCTTGACAGGGGAGGGAGAGACCCAGTACTTC
CDR3aa: CASSLTGEGETQYF
abundance: -
d_gene: -
j_gene: TRBJ2-5
v_gene: TRBV5-4

CDR3nt: TGCGCCAGCAGTGTTCATGGCCGGAGCTCCTACAATGAGCAGTTCTTC
CDR3aa: CASSVHGRSSYNEQFF
abundance: -
d_gene: -
j_gene: TRBJ2-1
v_gene: TRBV10-2

CDR3nt: TGTGCCAGCAGTTACTCGGAGGGCGGTGGCTACACCTTC
CDR3aa: CASSYSEGGGYTF
abundance: -
d_gene: -
j_gene: TRBJ1-2
v_gene: TRBV6-5

CDR3nt: TGTGCCAGCAGCTTCCAGGGGGGCCGGGATGGCTACACCTTC
CDR3aa: CASSFQGGRDGYTF
abundance: -
d_gene: TRBD1
j_gene: TRBJ1-2
v_gene: TRBV28

CDR3nt: TGTGCCAGTGGGGGGCCCAATTACAATGAGCAGTTCTTC
CDR3aa: CASGGPNYNEQFF
abundance: -
d_gene: -
j_gene: TRBJ2-1
v_gene: TRBV7-3

CDR3nt: TGTGCCAGCAGTTACTCGTACGAGACTACGCACATTCAGTACTTC
CDR3aa: CASSYSYETTHIQYF
abundance: -
d_gene: -
j_gene: TRBJ2-4
v_gene: TRBV6-5

CDR3nt: TGTGCCAGCAGCCCTACGGGACTAGCGGGGGCACAAGAGACCCAGTACTTC
CDR3aa: CASSPTGLAGAQETQYF
abundance: -
d_gene: TRBD2
j_gene: TRBJ2-5
v_gene: TRBV7-9

CDR3nt: TGCGCCAGCAGCCAAGGGACTAGCGGTGCGGATACGCAGTATTTT
CDR3aa: CASSQGTSGADTQYF
abundance: -
d_gene: TRBD2
j_gene: TRBJ2-3
v_gene: TRBV4-3

CDR3nt: TGTGCCAGCGGAAAGGGATTTATCACAGATACGCAGTATTTT
CDR3aa: CASGKGFITDTQYF
abundance: -
d_gene: -
j_gene: TRBJ2-3
v_gene: TRBV7-2

CDR3nt: TGTGCCAGCAGCTTGGTAAACGAGCAGTACTTC
CDR3aa: CASSLVNEQYF
abundance: -
d_gene: -
j_gene: TRBJ2-7
v_gene: TRBV5-8

CDR3nt: TGTGCCAGCAGTCTAGGGACAGGGGTGCCCAACGAGCAGTACTTC
CDR3aa: CASSLGTGVPNEQYF
abundance: -
d_gene: TRBD1
j_gene: TRBJ2-7
v_gene: TRBV28

CDR3nt: TGCGCCAGCAGCTTGGATGGGTCATCTCACTTC
CDR3aa: CASSLDGSSHF
abundance: -
d_gene: -
j_gene: TRBJ2-7
v_gene: TRBV5-1

CDR3nt: TGTGCCAGCAGCTCCGCCGGGACTAGCGCTAACATGCAGTACTTC
CDR3aa: CASSSAGTSANMQYF
abundance: -
d_gene: TRBD2
j_gene: TRBJ2-7
v_gene: TRBV11-2

CDR3nt: TGTGCCAGCAGTTTCATGGGACAGGGGTTCGACGAGCAGTACTTC
CDR3aa: CASSFMGQGFDEQYF
abundance: -
d_gene: TRBD1
j_gene: TRBJ2-7
v_gene: TRBV28

CDR3nt: TGTGCCAGCAGCTTTACAGGGGATACTGAAGCTTTCTTT
CDR3aa: CASSFTGDTEAFF
abundance: -
d_gene: TRBD1
j_gene: TRBJ1-1
v_gene: TRBV7-9

CDR3nt: TGTGCCAGCAGCTTAGCGGGAGGGCCATCCTACGAGCAGTACTTC
CDR3aa: CASSLAGGPSYEQYF
abundance: -
d_gene: TRBD2
j_gene: TRBJ2-7
v_gene: TRBV7-9

CDR3nt: TGTGCCAGCAGCTTAGGCTCTGCGGGAGGGCCGGGCCTCTTC
CDR3aa: CASSLGSAGGPGLF
abundance: -
d_gene: TRBD2
j_gene: TRBJ2-1
v_gene: TRBV7-6

CDR3nt: TGTGCCAGCAGTGTAGGGGACAGGGGGATCGAGCAGTACTTC
CDR3aa: CASSVGDRGIEQYF
abundance: -
d_gene: TRBD1
j_gene: TRBJ2-7
v_gene: TRBV2

CDR3nt: TGTGCCAGCAGTGAAGGACTAGCGGGAGGCGTCGACGGGGAGCTGTTTTTT
CDR3aa: CASSEGLAGGVDGELFF
abundance: -
d_gene: TRBD2
j_gene: TRBJ2-2
v_gene: TRBV2

CDR3nt: TGTGCCAGCAGTTTAATCAGGGAATACGAGCAGTACTTC
CDR3aa: CASSLIREYEQYF
abundance: -
d_gene: -
j_gene: TRBJ2-7
v_gene: TRBV27

CDR3nt: TGTGCCTGGAGTCCAGGGGGCTACGAGCAGTACTTC
CDR3aa: CAWSPGGYEQYF
abundance: -
d_gene: TRBD1
j_gene: TRBJ2-7
v_gene: TRBV30

CDR3nt: TGTGCCAGCAGCCACGGGACTAGCAATGAGCAGTTCTTC
CDR3aa: CASSHGTSNEQFF
abundance: -
d_gene: TRBD2
j_gene: TRBJ2-1
v_gene: TRBV6-5

CDR3nt: TGTGCCAGCAGCGTAGCCAGCGGGAGCTACGAGCAGTACTTC
CDR3aa: CASSVASGSYEQYF
abundance: -
d_gene: TRBD2
j_gene: TRBJ2-7
v_gene: TRBV9

CDR3nt: TGTGCCACCAGCAGATCCCCCCTGTCTTCTAGCACAGATACGCAGTATTTT
CDR3aa: CATSRSPLSSSTDTQYF
abundance: -
d_gene: -
j_gene: TRBJ2-3
v_gene: TRBV15

CDR3nt: TGCGCCAGCAGCCAAGATGAGGGGGGTGCCGGGGAGCTGTTTTTT
CDR3aa: CASSQDEGGAGELFF
abundance: -
d_gene: -
j_gene: TRBJ2-2
v_gene: TRBV4-3

CDR3nt: TGTGCCAGCAGCTTATCGAAGGCGGGCCTCTACGAGCAGTACTTC
CDR3aa: CASSLSKAGLYEQYF
abundance: -
d_gene: -
j_gene: TRBJ2-7
v_gene: TRBV11-2

CDR3nt: TGTGCCAGCAGCGTTAGTGGGACTCCTTCCTACGAGCAGTACTTC
CDR3aa: CASSVSGTPSYEQYF
abundance: -
d_gene: -
j_gene: TRBJ2-7
v_gene: TRBV9

CDR3nt: TGTGCCAGCAGCCGGCCAACATCCTACGAGCAGTACTTC
CDR3aa: CASSRPTSYEQYF
abundance: once
d_gene: -
j_gene: TRBJ2-7
v_gene: TRBV27